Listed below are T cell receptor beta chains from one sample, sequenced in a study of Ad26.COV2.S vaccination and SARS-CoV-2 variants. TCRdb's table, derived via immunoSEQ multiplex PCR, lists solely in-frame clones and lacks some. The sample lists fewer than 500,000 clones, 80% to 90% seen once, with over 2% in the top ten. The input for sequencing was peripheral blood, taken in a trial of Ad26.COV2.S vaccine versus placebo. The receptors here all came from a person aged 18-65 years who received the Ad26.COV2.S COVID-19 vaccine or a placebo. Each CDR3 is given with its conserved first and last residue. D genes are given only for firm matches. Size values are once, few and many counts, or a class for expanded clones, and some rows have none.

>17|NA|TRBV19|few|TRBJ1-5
CASSIDRQPVYNQPQHF
TGTGCCAGTAGTATAGATAGACAGCCCGTCTACAATCAGCCCCAGCATTTT
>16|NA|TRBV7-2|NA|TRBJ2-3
CASSLTGAYFTDTQYF
TGTGCCAGCAGCTTAACGGGGGCCTACTTCACAGATACGCAGTATTTT
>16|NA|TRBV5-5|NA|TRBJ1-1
CASSLRDGRSNTEAFF
TGTGCCAGCAGCTTGAGGGATGGGAGGTCGAACACTGAAGCTTTCTTT
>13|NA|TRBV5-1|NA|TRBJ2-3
CASSPDRTDTQYF
TGCGCCAGCAGCCCGGATAGAACAGATACGCAGTATTTT
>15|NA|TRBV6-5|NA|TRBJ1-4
CASDKGRGATTELFF
TGTGCCAGTGACAAGGGTCGAGGCGCCACAACGGAACTGTTTTTT
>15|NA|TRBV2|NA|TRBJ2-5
CASSEALTRGETQYF
TGTGCCAGCAGTGAAGCGCTGACGAGGGGAGAGACCCAGTACTTC
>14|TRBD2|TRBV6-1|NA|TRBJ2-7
CASTAPERGYEQYF
TGTGCCAGCACCGCCCCGGAGCGGGGGTACGAGCAGTACTTC
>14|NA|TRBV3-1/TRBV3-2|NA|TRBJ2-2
CASRHTRDTGELFF
TGTGCCAGCAGGCATACTAGGGACACCGGGGAGCTGTTTTTT
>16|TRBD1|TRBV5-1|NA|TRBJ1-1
CASSLGPGTGDTEAFF
TGCGCCAGCAGCTTGGGCCCCGGGACAGGGGATACTGAAGCTTTCTTT
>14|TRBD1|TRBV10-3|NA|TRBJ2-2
CAMRTGGDTGELFF
TGTGCCATGCGGACAGGGGGGGACACCGGGGAGCTGTTTTTT